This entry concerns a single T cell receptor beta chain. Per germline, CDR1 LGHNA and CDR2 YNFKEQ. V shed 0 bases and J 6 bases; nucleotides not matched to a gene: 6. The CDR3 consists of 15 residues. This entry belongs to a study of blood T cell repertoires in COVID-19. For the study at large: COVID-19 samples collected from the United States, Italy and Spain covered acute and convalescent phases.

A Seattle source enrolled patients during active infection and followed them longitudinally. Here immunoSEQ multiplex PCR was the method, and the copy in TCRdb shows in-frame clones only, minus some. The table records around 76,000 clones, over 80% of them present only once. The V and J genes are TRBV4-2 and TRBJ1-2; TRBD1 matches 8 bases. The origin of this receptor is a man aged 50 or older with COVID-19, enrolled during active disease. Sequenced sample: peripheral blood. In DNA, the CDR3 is TGTGCCAGCAGCCAAGATATGGCGACAGGGGATGGCTACACCTTC. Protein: CASSQDMATGDGYTF.